The rows below give T cell receptor beta chains drawn from one sample of a study of cytomegalovirus exposure and HLA in healthy donors. Clones were sequenced by immunoSEQ multiplex PCR, and TCRdb holds only the in-frame ones, with some missing. The table records under 200,000 clones, approximately 79% of them present only once. Sequences were obtained from PBMCs. The receptors come from a woman between 40 and 55 years old in good health and CMV-seronegative. CDR3s include the opening cysteine and the closing phenylalanine or tryptophan. The D gene is left open where the match is weak. The size field is filled for only some rows; it gives once, few, many or a size class.

D gene	J gene	V gene	clone size	CDR3 DNA	CDR3 protein
TRBD2	TRBJ2-5	TRBV6-1	NA	TGTGCCAGCAGTGAACAACCCCGGGGGGGGCCGGAGACCCAGTACTTC	CASSEQPRGGPETQYF
NA	TRBJ2-1	TRBV30	NA	TGTGCCTGGAGTGTCGGTGGGCGTAGCTCCTACAATGAGCAGTTCTTC	CAWSVGGRSSYNEQFF
NA	TRBJ2-4	TRBV5-4	NA	TGTGCCAGCAGCTATATCGCACAGGGCAAAAACATTCAGTACTTC	CASSYIAQGKNIQYF
TRBD1	TRBJ1-5	TRBV28	NA	TGTGCGACTAGAGGGGGACAGGGGACATCGCCCCAGCATTTT	CATRGGQGTSPQHF
TRBD1	TRBJ2-1	TRBV6-5	NA	TGTGCCAGCAGTTCCAACAGGGGCGGGCGGGAGCAGTTCTTC	CASSSNRGGREQFF
NA	TRBJ1-1	TRBV5-1	many	TGCGCCAGCAGCTTGTACCGGGGAACTGAAGCTTTCTTT	CASSLYRGTEAFF
NA	TRBJ1-3	TRBV9	NA	TGTGCCAGCAGCGCACTGGGGGCCTCAAACTCTGGAAACACCATATATTTT	CASSALGASNSGNTIYF
TRBD1	TRBJ2-7	TRBV19	NA	TGTGCCAGTAGTATAGGGGGACAGGGCAGCTACGAGCAGTACTTC	CASSIGGQGSYEQYF
NA	TRBJ2-5	TRBV10-2	NA	TGCGCCAGCAGTGCAAACGGGTTTCAGGAGACCCAGTACTTC	CASSANGFQETQYF
TRBD1	TRBJ1-1	TRBV28	NA	TGTGCCAGCCGGACAGGGGGAACTGAAGCTTTCTTT	CASRTGGTEAFF
NA	TRBJ2-7	TRBV27	NA	TGTGCCAGCAGTTATGGGCCGGGGGAGCAGTACTTC	CASSYGPGEQYF
TRBD1	TRBJ1-1	TRBV30	NA	TGTGCCTGGAGTCTCACAGGGGGCGGGGGAGCTTTCTTT	CAWSLTGGGGAFF
TRBD2	TRBJ2-2	TRBV5-4	NA	TGTGCCAGCAGCTTGATCACTAGCGGAAGGGGAACCGGGGAGCTGTTTTTT	CASSLITSGRGTGELFF
TRBD2	TRBJ2-1	TRBV7-8	NA	TGTGCCAGCAGCTTCCGGGCGGGGGATAAGCGTTACAATGAGCAGTTCTTC	CASSFRAGDKRYNEQFF
NA	TRBJ2-5	TRBV5-1	NA	TGCGCCAGCAGCCCCGGGAGTAGCGGAGGGGTAGAGACCCAGTACTTC	CASSPGSSGGVETQYF
TRBD2	TRBJ2-1	TRBV27	NA	TGTGCCAGCAGCCGCCGGACTAGAGCCCCGGTCTTC	CASSRRTRAPVF
TRBD1	TRBJ1-2	TRBV9	NA	TGTGCCAGCAGCGGACCGGGACAGGGATTCTATGGCTACACCTTC	CASSGPGQGFYGYTF
TRBD2	TRBJ2-5	TRBV28	once	TGTGCCAGCAGTTTCGGGGGGCAAGAGACCCAGTACTTC	CASSFGGQETQYF
TRBD1	TRBJ2-7	TRBV7-9	NA	TGTGCCAGCAGCTCCGGGGGACAGGGGACCGAGCAGTACTTC	CASSSGGQGTEQYF
TRBD2	TRBJ2-1	TRBV2	NA	TGTGCCAGGACCGGACTAGCGACGAATGAGCAGTTCTTC	CARTGLATNEQFF
NA	TRBJ2-2	TRBV6-4	NA	TGTGCCAGCAGTGCGGCCCTACTCCTAGCACCTGGCACCGGGGAGCTGTTTTTT	CASSAALLLAPGTGELFF
TRBD2	TRBJ2-1	TRBV7-3	NA	TGTGCCAGCAGCCCGGGACTAGCGGGAGCGCACGAGCAGTTCTTC	CASSPGLAGAHEQFF
NA	TRBJ1-3	TRBV5-1	NA	TGCGCCAGCGGGGCAGGAGGGGACGGAAACACCATATATTTT	CASGAGGDGNTIYF
TRBD2	TRBJ2-1	TRBV9	NA	TGTGCCAGCAGCGTAGGGCTAGCGGGATACAATGAGCAGTTCTTC	CASSVGLAGYNEQFF
NA	TRBJ1-2	TRBV11-2	NA	TGTGCCAGCAGCTCCTTGAGGGGGAGAAACTATGGCTACACCTTC	CASSSLRGRNYGYTF
TRBD1	TRBJ2-2	TRBV13	NA	TGTGCCAGCAGCTTGGGACAGGCGAACACCGGGGAGCTGTTTTTT	CASSLGQANTGELFF
NA	TRBJ2-7	TRBV5-1	few	TGCGCCAGCCGGGAGTTACCGGACGGGGACTGGGAGCAGTACTTC	CASRELPDGDWEQYF
NA	TRBJ1-1	TRBV6-5	NA	TGTGCCAGCAGTTACCTACAGGGTCTGAACACTGAAGCTTTCTTT	CASSYLQGLNTEAFF
NA	TRBJ2-3	TRBV6-6	NA	TGTGCCAGCAGTTACTACCCGCAGAGCACAGATACGCAGTATTTT	CASSYYPQSTDTQYF
TRBD1	TRBJ2-1	TRBV29-1	NA	TGCAGCGGGGGACAGGGAGCCGGGGGTGAGCAGTTCTTC	CSGGQGAGGEQFF
NA	TRBJ2-1	TRBV21-1	once	TGTGCCAGCAGCATTAACCCGGGACAACGGGGGCTAGCGGCCTCCAATGAGCAGTTCTTC	CASSINPGQRGLAASNEQFF
TRBD2	TRBJ2-7	TRBV28	NA	TGTGCCAGCAGTATCGGGACTAGCGGGATCTACGAGCAGTACTTC	CASSIGTSGIYEQYF
NA	TRBJ1-6	TRBV7-9	NA	TGTTCCAGCAGCTCTCGCTTTGGGGGGTTGGATTCACCCCTCCACTTT	CSSSSRFGGLDSPLHF
NA	TRBJ1-1	TRBV11-2	NA	TGTGCCACCCGAAGTGGGGGGATCACTGAAGCTTTCTTT	CATRSGGITEAFF
TRBD1	TRBJ2-7	TRBV9	NA	TGTGCCAGCAGCCCAACCGACAGGGTCTACGAGCAGTACTTC	CASSPTDRVYEQYF
NA	TRBJ2-7	TRBV5-1	few	TGCGCCAGCAGCTTGGCCGCAGACTACGAGCAGTACTTC	CASSLAADYEQYF
NA	TRBJ2-5	TRBV5-8	NA	TGTGCCAGCAGCTTGACTTTCCGGAGGAGGGGGCTGGAGACCCAGTACTTC	CASSLTFRRRGLETQYF
TRBD1	TRBJ1-6	TRBV11-3	NA	TGTGCCAGCAGCTTTGGACAGGCGACCTATAATTCACCCCTCCACTTT	CASSFGQATYNSPLHF
TRBD1	TRBJ2-7	TRBV2	NA	TGTGCCACCGCTGGTGACTGGGACAGGCCGGCCTACGAGCAGTACTTC	CATAGDWDRPAYEQYF
TRBD1	TRBJ1-5	TRBV6-1	NA	TGTGCCAGCAGTAAAGGGACAGGACGGCGTCAGCCCCAGCATTTT	CASSKGTGRRQPQHF
NA	TRBJ2-1	TRBV2	NA	TGTGCCAGCAGTCTATCGGGAGATGAGCAGTTCTTC	CASSLSGDEQFF
NA	TRBJ1-2	TRBV5-6	few	TGTGCCAGCAGCTTAGTCGGCAGGGATAACTATGGCTACACCTTC	CASSLVGRDNYGYTF
TRBD2	TRBJ2-3	TRBV7-2	NA	TGTGCCAGCAGCATGCGGGCGGGAGGGCTAAAACTCACAGATACGCAGTATTTT	CASSMRAGGLKLTDTQYF
NA	TRBJ1-2	TRBV6-5	NA	TGTGCCAGCAGTTACTCGTTTCCGGGACTAGGTGGCTACACCTTC	CASSYSFPGLGGYTF
TRBD1	TRBJ1-5	TRBV9	NA	TGTGCCAGCAGCTCGGGACAGCCCAATCAGCCCCAGCATTTT	CASSSGQPNQPQHF
NA	TRBJ2-3	TRBV15	NA	TGTGCCACCAGCAGAGGGACACCCACAGATACGCAGTATTTT	CATSRGTPTDTQYF
NA	TRBJ1-1	TRBV6-6	NA	TGTGCCAGCAGCGGACACCGGAACACTGAAGCTTTCTTT	CASSGHRNTEAFF
NA	TRBJ1-1	TRBV5-4	few	TGTGCCAGCAGCTTCAGGGGTGATTACACTGAAGCTTTCTTT	CASSFRGDYTEAFF
TRBD1	TRBJ2-4	TRBV4-1	NA	TGCGCCAGCAGCCAAGGGGGGACAGGGCTAAAAGCCAAAAACATTCAGTACTTC	CASSQGGTGLKAKNIQYF
NA	TRBJ2-7	TRBV6-5	NA	TGTGCCAGCAGGCGGGACGCACCCTACGAGCAGTACTTC	CASRRDAPYEQYF
TRBD2	TRBJ2-1	TRBV29-1	NA	TGCAGCGTTGCTAGCGGGAGAAGCGATGAGCAGTTCTTC	CSVASGRSDEQFF
NA	TRBJ1-6	TRBV27	NA	TGTGCCAGCAGTTTAGAGGGCAGGGGCCCTCCCCCCAGCCAGCAATTCAGGCCCCTCCACTTT	CASSLEGRGPPPSQQFRPLHF
TRBD1	TRBJ2-1	TRBV7-3	NA	TGTGCCAGCAGCGTACAGGGGAGCTCCTACAATGAGCAGTTCTTC	CASSVQGSSYNEQFF
NA	TRBJ2-1	TRBV9	NA	TGTGCCAGCAGCGTCGGCGGGAATGGCTGGAATGAGCAGTTCTTC	CASSVGGNGWNEQFF
NA	TRBJ2-1	TRBV27	NA	TGTGCCAGCAGTTTATCAAGGGGCCGACCGGGCAATGAGCAGTTCTTC	CASSLSRGRPGNEQFF
NA	TRBJ2-3	TRBV6-6	NA	TGTGCCAGCATCATTACTAGAAGCACAGATACGCAGTATTTT	CASIITRSTDTQYF
TRBD1	TRBJ1-5	TRBV5-1	few	TGCGCCAGCAGCTTACGACAGGGGGACCAGCCCCAGCATTTT	CASSLRQGDQPQHF
NA	TRBJ2-1	TRBV21-1	NA	TGTGCCAGCAGCAAACTCCACCCAGTAGCGGATTACAATGAGCAGTTCTTC	CASSKLHPVADYNEQFF
TRBD1	TRBJ2-1	TRBV5-5	NA	TGTGCCAGCAGCTTGATATGGACAGGGGGCTGGGATGAGCAGTTCTTC	CASSLIWTGGWDEQFF
TRBD2	TRBJ2-5	TRBV5-1	NA	TGCGCCAGCAGCCCCTCCCGGGGGGGCCTCGAGACCCAGTACTTC	CASSPSRGGLETQYF